These T cell receptor beta chains were read from a single sample in a study of blood T cell repertoires in COVID-19. Clones were read by immunoSEQ multiplex PCR, and TCRdb kept only the in-frame ones, dropping some. The sample comprises over 200,000 clones, about 83% of which are singletons, and approximately 6% rests with the top ten. The sample comprised peripheral blood. These receptors all stem from a man older than 75 with acute or convalescent COVID-19. The CDR3 runs from the conserved cysteine through the conserved F or W. The order of the fields is V gene, J gene, clone size, D gene, CDR3 protein, CDR3 DNA. A D gene is named only where the DNA matches it firmly. Size is stated for part of the rows, as once, few or many counts, or as a class when the clone is expanded.

TRBV6-1	TRBJ2-1	NA	TRBD1	CASSEGVGTGGSEQFF	TGTGCCAGCAGTGAAGGGGTGGGGACAGGGGGCAGTGAGCAGTTCTTC
TRBV6-5	TRBJ1-4	NA	TRBD1	CASGNRGNGEKLFF	TGTGCCAGCGGGAACAGGGGAAATGGGGAAAAACTGTTTTTT
TRBV28	TRBJ2-5	once	TRBD1	CASRPGGRETQYF	TGTGCCAGCCGCCCAGGGGGCAGGGAGACCCAGTACTTC
TRBV9	TRBJ1-4	NA	NA	CASSAGVGINEKLFF	TGTGCCAGCAGCGCAGGGGTGGGGATTAATGAAAAACTGTTTTTT
TRBV2	TRBJ2-3	NA	NA	CASSQSGVSDTQYF	TGTGCCAGCAGCCAAAGCGGAGTATCAGATACGCAGTATTTT
TRBV7-9	TRBJ2-5	NA	NA	CASSPVREGTQYF	TGTGCCAGCAGCCCCGTCAGGGAAGGGACCCAGTACTTC
TRBV29-1	TRBJ2-1	once	TRBD2	CSAARGTSGRGGSYNEQFF	TGCAGCGCCGCCCGGGGGACTAGCGGGAGAGGGGGATCCTACAATGAGCAGTTCTTC
TRBV19	TRBJ2-7	NA	TRBD2	CASSIASGLYEQYF	TGTGCCAGTAGTATAGCTAGCGGCCTCTACGAGCAGTACTTC
TRBV24-1	TRBJ2-5	once	NA	CATSDSGVVQETQYF	TGTGCCACCAGTGATTCCGGGGTGGTCCAAGAGACCCAGTACTTC
TRBV6-1	TRBJ2-3	NA	NA	CASSEVGYSDTQYF	TGTGCCAGCAGTGAAGTCGGGTATTCAGATACGCAGTATTTT
TRBV5-1	TRBJ2-7	few	NA	CASSLIGSSYEQYF	TGCGCCAGCAGCTTGATTGGGAGCTCCTACGAGCAGTACTTC
TRBV7-2	TRBJ1-6	NA	TRBD1	CASSITGGMDSPLHF	TGTGCCAGCAGCATAACAGGGGGCATGGATTCACCCCTCCACTTT
TRBV28	TRBJ2-5	NA	TRBD2	CASSLGRGKETQYF	TGTGCCAGCAGTTTGGGGCGGGGGAAAGAGACCCAGTACTTC
TRBV28	TRBJ2-3	once	TRBD2	CASSSAGGVDTQYF	TGTGCCAGCAGTTCAGCGGGAGGGGTAGATACGCAGTATTTT
TRBV4-1	TRBJ2-7	NA	TRBD1	CASSKTGDYEQYF	TGCGCCAGCAGCAAGACAGGGGATTACGAGCAGTACTTC
TRBV11-2	TRBJ2-3	once	NA	CASSLERGDTQYF	TGTGCCAGCAGCTTAGAACGGGGGGATACGCAGTATTTT
TRBV7-9	TRBJ2-1	NA	TRBD2	CASSFGGGALYNEQFF	TGTGCCAGCAGCTTTGGCGGGGGGGCTTTATATAATGAGCAGTTCTTC
TRBV28	TRBJ1-2	NA	NA	CASRDDLTGPGVGYTF	TGTGCCAGCAGGGACGACCTGACAGGTCCGGGCGTCGGCTACACCTTC
TRBV28	TRBJ2-7	NA	NA	CASSLWASWTASYEQYF	TGTGCCAGCAGTTTATGGGCTAGCTGGACGGCGTCCTACGAGCAGTACTTC
TRBV29-1	TRBJ2-5	NA	NA	CSVLDRRVQETQYF	TGCAGCGTACTAGACAGGAGAGTCCAAGAGACCCAGTACTTC
TRBV5-1	TRBJ1-1	NA	NA	CASKSGSEGVGNTEAFF	TGCGCCAGCAAGTCCGGCTCCGAGGGCGTCGGGAACACTGAAGCTTTCTTT
TRBV19	TRBJ1-1	NA	TRBD1	CASKDRKTNRVTEAFF	TGTGCCAGTAAGGACAGGAAAACGAATCGGGTCACTGAAGCTTTCTTT
TRBV5-1	TRBJ1-4	once	TRBD1	CASSLTGGSHEKLFF	TGCGCCAGCAGCTTAACAGGGGGGAGTCATGAAAAACTGTTTTTT
TRBV19	TRBJ2-7	NA	TRBD1	CASSRDRGYEQYF	TGTGCCAGTAGCCGGGACAGGGGATACGAGCAGTACTTC
TRBV10-1	TRBJ1-1	NA	TRBD1	CASQGVATEAFF	TGCGCCAGCCAGGGGGTGGCGACTGAAGCTTTCTTT
TRBV2	TRBJ2-7	NA	TRBD1	CASSGQGDEQYF	TGTGCCAGCAGTGGACAGGGCGACGAGCAGTACTTC
TRBV30	TRBJ2-2	NA	NA	CAWGGHNRRTGELFF	TGTGCCTGGGGGGGTCATAACAGGCGCACCGGGGAGCTGTTTTTT
TRBV5-1	TRBJ2-1	NA	TRBD2	CASSLGSGRAVTGNEQFF	TGCGCCAGCAGCTTGGGTAGCGGGAGGGCAGTAACAGGCAATGAGCAGTTCTTC
TRBV19	TRBJ2-6	NA	NA	CASSRPRDTFSGANVLTF	TGTGCCAGTAGTCGACCCCGGGACACCTTCTCTGGGGCCAACGTCCTGACTTTC
TRBV24-1	TRBJ2-5	NA	TRBD1	CATSVSPGQGAETQYF	TGTGCCACCAGTGTTTCTCCGGGACAGGGAGCAGAGACCCAGTACTTC
TRBV5-1	TRBJ1-1	NA	TRBD1	CASSYLTGSTEAFF	TGCGCCAGCAGCTACTTGACAGGGAGCACTGAAGCTTTCTTT
TRBV7-6	TRBJ1-4	NA	NA	CASSSPSGHTNEKLFF	TGTGCCAGCAGCTCTCCATCGGGACACACTAATGAAAAACTGTTTTTT
TRBV14	TRBJ2-7	few	TRBD2	CASSQERLAGANEQYF	TGTGCCAGCAGCCAAGAGAGACTAGCGGGGGCGAACGAGCAGTACTTC
TRBV5-1	TRBJ2-5	NA	NA	CASSPSRGGGQTQYF	TGCGCCAGCAGCCCATCCCGAGGGGGGGGACAGACCCAGTACTTC
TRBV6-5	TRBJ2-5	NA	NA	CAVTLRGAETQYF	TGTGCCGTTACACTGCGAGGTGCAGAGACCCAGTACTTC
TRBV5-6	TRBJ2-7	NA	NA	CASSPQGYEQYF	TGTGCCAGCAGCCCCCAGGGTTACGAGCAGTACTTC
TRBV6-5	TRBJ1-2	NA	NA	CASSRGGANYGYTF	TGTGCCAGCAGCCGGGGGGGCGCTAACTATGGCTACACCTTC
TRBV3-1/TRBV3-2	TRBJ1-4	NA	TRBD1	CASSQGDRLNEKLFF	TGTGCCAGCAGCCAAGGGGACAGATTAAATGAAAAACTGTTTTTT
TRBV19	TRBJ1-1	NA	TRBD1	CASSKGDRAPAFF	TGTGCCAGTAGCAAAGGAGACAGGGCGCCAGCTTTCTTT
TRBV2	TRBJ1-2	once	TRBD1	CASSAVVAGGGGYTF	TGTGCCAGCAGTGCTGTTGTCGCAGGGGGCGGGGGCTACACCTTC
TRBV5-1	TRBJ2-5	once	TRBD1	CASSLQGTVETQYF	TGCGCCAGCAGCTTACAGGGGACGGTAGAGACCCAGTACTTC
TRBV24-1	TRBJ1-2	few	NA	CATSVGEPNYGYTF	TGTGCCACCAGTGTCGGGGAACCTAACTATGGCTACACCTTC
TRBV9	TRBJ2-5	NA	NA	CASSVGGQETQYF	TGTGCCAGCAGCGTAGGAGGCCAAGAGACCCAGTACTTC